The following is a T cell receptor (beta chain) sequence with its context. The antigen is undetermined. This record comes from a study of CXCR3-negative and CXCR3-positive naive CD8 T cells. Findings and limits, study-wide: Naive cells used TRBV-TRBJ genes in much the same way whether CXCR3-negative or CXCR3-positive; memory cells did not.

The method, 5' RACE with UMI labels, was used to prepare the TRB cDNA libraries. TCRdb reprocessed the 5' RACE reads, keeping one entry per CDR3 protein, no DNA. Its clone listing holds 45,000 to 65,000 distinct CDR3 sequences. Every subset of CD8+ T cells was sorted in triplicate at approximately 320,000 cells each. A CD45RO-CCR7+CD27+CD95- profile was what naive CD8+ T cells displayed. Germline CDR1 is SQVTM and CDR2 is ANQGSEA. The CDR3 has 13 amino acids. This clonotype originated in a human donor in good health. Some clones in this sample may be carry-over from other donors' samples. Sequenced: naive CXCR3- CD8+ T cells from blood. The subset was: CD45RO-CCR7+CD27+CD95- naive CD8+ T cells lacking CXCR3 (TNR3-). The rearrangement joins TRBV29-1 to TRBJ2-3; TCRdb outputs TRBD1, but without DNA this stays unchecked. The CDR3 protein is CSVHGQSTDTQYF.